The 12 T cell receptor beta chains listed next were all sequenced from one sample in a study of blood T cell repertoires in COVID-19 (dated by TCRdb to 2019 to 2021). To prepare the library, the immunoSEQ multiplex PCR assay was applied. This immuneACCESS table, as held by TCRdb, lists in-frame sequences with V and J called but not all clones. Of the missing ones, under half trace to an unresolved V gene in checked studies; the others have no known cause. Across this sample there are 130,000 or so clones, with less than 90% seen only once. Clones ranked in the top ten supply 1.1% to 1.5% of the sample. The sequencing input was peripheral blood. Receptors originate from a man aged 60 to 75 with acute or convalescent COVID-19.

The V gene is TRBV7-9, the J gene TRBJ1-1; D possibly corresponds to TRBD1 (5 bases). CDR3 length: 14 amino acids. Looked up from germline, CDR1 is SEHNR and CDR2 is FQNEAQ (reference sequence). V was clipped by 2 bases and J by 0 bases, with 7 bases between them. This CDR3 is CASSLLQVNTEAFF. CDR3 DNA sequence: TGTGCCAGCAGCTTATTACAGGTGAACACTGAAGCTTTCTTT.

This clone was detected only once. This chain's CDR3 is CASSQGRQGAGETQYF. The CDR3 DNA sequence: TGCGCCAGCAGCCAAGGAAGGCAGGGGGCTGGAGAGACCCAGTACTTC. This chain links TRBV4-1 with TRBJ2-5, with 8 bases that match TRBD1. Losses at the gene ends were 1 base for V and 4 bases for J; bases not matched to a gene: 8. The CDR3 length is 16 residues. The germline V gene encodes CDR1 MGHRA and CDR2 YSYEKL.

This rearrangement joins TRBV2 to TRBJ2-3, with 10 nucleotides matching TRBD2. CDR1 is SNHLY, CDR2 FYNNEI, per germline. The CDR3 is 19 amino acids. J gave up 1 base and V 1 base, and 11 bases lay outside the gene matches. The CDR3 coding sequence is TGTGCCAGCAGTGAAGAGACAGCCGGACTAGCGGTACGCACAGATACGCAGTATTTT. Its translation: CASSEETAGLAVRTDTQYF.

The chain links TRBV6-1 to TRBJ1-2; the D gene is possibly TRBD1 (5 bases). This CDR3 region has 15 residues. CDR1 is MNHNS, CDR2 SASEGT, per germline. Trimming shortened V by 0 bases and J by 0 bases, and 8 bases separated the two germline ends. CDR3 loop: CASSEAGRANYGYTF. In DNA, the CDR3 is TGTGCCAGCAGTGAAGCCGGCAGGGCTAACTATGGCTACACCTTC.

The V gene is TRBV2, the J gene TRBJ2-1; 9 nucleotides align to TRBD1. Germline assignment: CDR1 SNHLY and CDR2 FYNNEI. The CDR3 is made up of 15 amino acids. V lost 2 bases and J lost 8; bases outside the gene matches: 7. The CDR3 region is CASSERGQGFDEQFF. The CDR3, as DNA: TGTGCCAGCAGTGAACGGGGACAGGGATTTGATGAGCAGTTCTTC.

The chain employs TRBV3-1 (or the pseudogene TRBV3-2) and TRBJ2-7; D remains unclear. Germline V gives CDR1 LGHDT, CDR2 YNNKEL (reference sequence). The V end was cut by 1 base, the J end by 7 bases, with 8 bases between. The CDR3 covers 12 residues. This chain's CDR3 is CASSQAFREQYF. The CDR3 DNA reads TGTGCCAGCAGCCAAGCTTTCAGGGAGCAGTACTTC.

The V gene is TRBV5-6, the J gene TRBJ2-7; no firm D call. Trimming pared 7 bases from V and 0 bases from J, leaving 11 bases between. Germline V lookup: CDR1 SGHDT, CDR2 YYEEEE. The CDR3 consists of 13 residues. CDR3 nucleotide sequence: TGTGCCAGCCAGGCCCTTCCCTCCTACGAGCAGTACTTC. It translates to CASQALPSYEQYF.

The DNA for the CDR3 is TGCGCCAGCAGCTTTAGCGGGAGCAACCACAATGAGCAGTTCTTC. This sequence encodes CASSFSGSNHNEQFF. The chain carries TRBV5-1 and TRBJ2-1, with 9 bases identical to TRBD2. The CDR3 totals 15 residues. The germline V gene encodes CDR1 SGHRS and CDR2 YFSETQ. Trimming removed 2 bases from V and 5 bases from J; junction bases left unmatched: 5.

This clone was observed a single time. DNA for the CDR3: TGTGCCAGCAGTGCGCAGGGCCGCGCAGAAGCTTTCTTT. Protein: CASSAQGRAEAFF. This sequence joins TRBV25-1 and TRBJ1-1; D might be TRBD1 (5 bases). Germline V gene sequence: CDR1 MGHDK, CDR2 SYGVNS. The CDR3 is made up of 13 amino acids. V was cut by 4 bases and J by 8 bases, with 14 bases left in between.

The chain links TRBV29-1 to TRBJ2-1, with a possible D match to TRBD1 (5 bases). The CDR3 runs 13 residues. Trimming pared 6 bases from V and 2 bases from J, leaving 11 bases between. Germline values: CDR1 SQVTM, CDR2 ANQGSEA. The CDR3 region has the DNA TGCAGCGTCCAGGGAATTGCCTACAATGAGCAGTTCTTC. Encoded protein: CSVQGIAYNEQFF.

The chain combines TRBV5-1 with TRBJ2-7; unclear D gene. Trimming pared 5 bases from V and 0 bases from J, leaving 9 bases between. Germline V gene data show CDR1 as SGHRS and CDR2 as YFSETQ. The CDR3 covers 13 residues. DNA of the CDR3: TGCGCCAGCAGGATCTATAGCTCCTACGAGCAGTACTTC. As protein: CASRIYSSYEQYF.

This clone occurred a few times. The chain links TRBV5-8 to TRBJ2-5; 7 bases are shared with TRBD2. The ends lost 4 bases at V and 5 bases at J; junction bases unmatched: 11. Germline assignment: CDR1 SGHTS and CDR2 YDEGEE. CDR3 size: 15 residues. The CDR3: CASSRNGEGLETQYF. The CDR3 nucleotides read TGTGCCAGCAGCAGGAACGGGGAGGGGCTGGAGACCCAGTACTTC.